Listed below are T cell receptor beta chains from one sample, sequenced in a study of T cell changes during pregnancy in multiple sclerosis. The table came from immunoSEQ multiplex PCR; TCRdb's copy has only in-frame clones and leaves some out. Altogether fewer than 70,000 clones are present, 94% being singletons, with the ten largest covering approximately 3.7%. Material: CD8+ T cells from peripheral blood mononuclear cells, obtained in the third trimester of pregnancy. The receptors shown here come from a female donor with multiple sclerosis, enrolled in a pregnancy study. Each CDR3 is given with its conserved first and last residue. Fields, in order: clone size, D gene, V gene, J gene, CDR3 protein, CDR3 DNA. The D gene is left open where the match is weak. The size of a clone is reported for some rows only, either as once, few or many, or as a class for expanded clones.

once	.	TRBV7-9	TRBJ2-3	CASSFVRGSTDTQYF	TGTGCCAGCAGCTTCGTCCGGGGATCCACAGATACGCAGTATTTT
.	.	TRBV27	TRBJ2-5	CASSLGAGIGETQYF	TGTGCCAGCAGTTTAGGGGCAGGGATAGGCGAGACCCAGTACTTC
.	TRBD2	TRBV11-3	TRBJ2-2	CASSLGAGGLAGELFF	TGTGCCAGCAGCTTAGGGGCGGGGGGATTGGCCGGGGAGCTGTTTTTT
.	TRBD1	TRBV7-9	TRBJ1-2	CASSPERTGLLYGYTF	TGTGCCAGCAGCCCCGAACGGACAGGCCTCCTCTATGGCTACACCTTC
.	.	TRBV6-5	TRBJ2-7	CASSFESRGEQYF	TGTGCCAGCAGTTTCGAGTCCCGGGGCGAGCAGTACTTC
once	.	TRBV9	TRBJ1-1	CASSVVSGERNTEAFF	TGTGCCAGCAGCGTAGTTAGCGGAGAAAGGAACACTGAAGCTTTCTTT
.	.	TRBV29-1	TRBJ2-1	CSVEEGGTREFF	TGCAGCGTTGAAGAAGGCGGGACTCGGGAGTTCTTC
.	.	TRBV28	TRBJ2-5	CATSLGSTRQETQYF	TGTGCCACCTCCCTCGGGTCCACAAGGCAAGAGACCCAGTACTTC
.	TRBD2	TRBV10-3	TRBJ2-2	CAISDLETSGRMFTGELFF	TGTGCCATCAGTGATCTTGAGACTAGCGGGAGGATGTTCACCGGGGAGCTGTTTTTT
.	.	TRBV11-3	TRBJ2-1	CASSLDPYAGYNEQFF	TGTGCCAGCAGCTTAGATCCCTACGCTGGCTACAATGAGCAGTTCTTC
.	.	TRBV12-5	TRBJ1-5	CASGLFGKLAQHF	TGTGCTAGTGGTTTGTTCGGGAAACTAGCCCAGCATTTT
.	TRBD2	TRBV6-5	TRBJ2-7	CASSLAGGLYEQYF	TGTGCCAGCAGTTTAGCGGGGGGACTCTACGAGCAGTACTTC
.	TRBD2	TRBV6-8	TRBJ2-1	CASSYLRLAEFLHNEQFF	TGTGCCAGCAGTTACCTGAGACTAGCGGAATTCTTACACAATGAGCAGTTCTTC
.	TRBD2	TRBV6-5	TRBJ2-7	CASSKQSSGYEQYF	TGTGCCAGCAGCAAACAATCTAGCGGCTACGAGCAGTACTTC
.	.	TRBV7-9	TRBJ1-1	CASKFGPTEAFF	TGTGCCAGTAAATTTGGGCCCACTGAAGCTTTCTTT
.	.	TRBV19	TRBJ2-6	CASSIYSGANVLTF	TGTGCCAGTAGTATTTACTCTGGGGCCAACGTCCTGACTTTC
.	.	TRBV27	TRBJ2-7	CASSLSRGTYEQYF	TGTGCCAGCAGTTTAAGCAGGGGAACCTACGAGCAGTACTTC
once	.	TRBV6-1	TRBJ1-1	CASHSGGYNTEAFF	TGTGCCAGCCATTCCGGGGGATATAATACTGAAGCTTTCTTT
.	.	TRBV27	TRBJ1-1	CASSLGVEAFF	TGTGCCAGCAGTTTGGGCGTTGAAGCTTTCTTT
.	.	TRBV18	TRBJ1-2	CASSPHPKGGEGYTF	TGTGCCAGCTCACCCCACCCAAAAGGGGGTGAGGGCTACACCTTC
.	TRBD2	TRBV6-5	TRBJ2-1	CASSYSASGRNEQFF	TGTGCCAGCAGTTACTCCGCTAGCGGGAGGAATGAGCAGTTCTTC
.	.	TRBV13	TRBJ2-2	CASRYSFGELFF	TGTGCCAGCAGATACAGTTTCGGGGAGCTGTTTTTT
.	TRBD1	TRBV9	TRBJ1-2	CASSTNRGRDYGYTF	TGTGCCAGCAGCACAAACAGGGGGAGGGACTATGGCTACACCTTC
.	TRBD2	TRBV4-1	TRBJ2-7	CASSQPPGGAYEQYF	TGCGCCAGCAGCCAACCTCCGGGGGGGGCCTACGAGCAGTACTTC
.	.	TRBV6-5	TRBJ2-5	CAAGETQYF	TGTGCCGCCGGGGAGACCCAGTACTTC
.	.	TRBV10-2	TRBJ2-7	CASSYYLVAAYEQYF	TGCGCCAGCAGTTATTATCTTGTAGCGGCATACGAGCAGTACTTC
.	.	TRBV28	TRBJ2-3	CASSRGLSTDTQYF	TGTGCCAGCAGTCGCGGACTTTCCACAGATACGCAGTATTTT
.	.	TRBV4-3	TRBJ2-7	CASSQDLGGAYYEQYF	TGCGCCAGCAGCCAAGATCTGGGGGGGGCCTACTACGAGCAGTACTTC
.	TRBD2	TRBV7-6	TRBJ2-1	CASSTAGLAGVEQFF	TGTGCCAGCAGCACCGCGGGACTAGCGGGAGTTGAGCAGTTCTTC
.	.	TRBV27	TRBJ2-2	CASSPLAGELFF	TGTGCCAGCAGTCCACTAGCCGGGGAGCTGTTTTTT
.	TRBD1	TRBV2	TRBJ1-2	CASSGDRDRSDYGYTF	TGTGCCAGCAGTGGGGACAGGGACCGGAGTGACTATGGCTACACCTTC
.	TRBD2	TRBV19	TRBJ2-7	CASSMNLAGGPWEQYF	TGTGCCAGTAGTATGAACCTAGCGGGAGGGCCTTGGGAGCAGTACTTC
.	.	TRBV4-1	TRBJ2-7	CASSQVSGFYEQYF	TGCGCCAGCAGCCAAGTCAGCGGATTCTACGAGCAGTACTTC
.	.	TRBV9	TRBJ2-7	CASSVGGGNYEQYF	TGTGCCAGCAGCGTAGGCGGCGGGAATTACGAGCAGTACTTC
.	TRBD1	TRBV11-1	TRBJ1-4	CASSSDRGGEDEKLFF	TGTGCCAGCAGCTCAGACAGGGGAGGGGAGGATGAAAAACTGTTTTTT
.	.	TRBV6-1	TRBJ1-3	CASRQGRRSGNTIYF	TGTGCCAGCCGGCAGGGGCGAAGGTCTGGAAACACCATATATTTT
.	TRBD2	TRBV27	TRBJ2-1	CASRLGTSGSIGEQFF	TGTGCCAGCAGACTCGGGACTAGCGGGAGCATCGGTGAGCAGTTCTTC
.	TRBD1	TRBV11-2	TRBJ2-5	CASSLTGGAETQYF	TGTGCCAGCAGCCTGACAGGGGGCGCGGAGACCCAGTACTTC
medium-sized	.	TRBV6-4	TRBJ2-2	CASSDSTSTGELFF	TGTGCCAGCAGTGACTCGACTAGCACCGGGGAGCTGTTTTTT
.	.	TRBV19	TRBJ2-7	CASSMVVAAISEQYF	TGTGCCAGTAGTATGGTGGTAGCGGCCATATCCGAGCAGTACTTC
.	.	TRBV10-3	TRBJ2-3	CAITDGGSDTQYF	TGTGCCATCACCGACGGAGGGTCAGATACGCAGTATTTT
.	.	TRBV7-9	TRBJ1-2	CASSLFQGNNYGYTF	TGTGCCAGCAGCTTATTCCAGGGAAACAACTATGGCTACACCTTC
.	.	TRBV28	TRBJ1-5	CASSFWAPTEDYSNQPQHF	TGTGCCAGCAGTTTTTGGGCACCCACCGAAGACTATAGCAATCAGCCCCAGCATTTT
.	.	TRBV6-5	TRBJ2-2	CASSFRRDTGELFF	TGTGCCAGCAGTTTTCGGAGGGACACCGGGGAGCTGTTTTTT
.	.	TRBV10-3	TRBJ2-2	CAISESSGSYANTGELFF	TGTGCCATCAGTGAGTCATCGGGGTCCTATGCGAACACCGGGGAGCTGTTTTTT
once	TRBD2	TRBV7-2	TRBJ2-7	CASSFGGGRPLSSYEQYF	TGTGCCAGCAGCTTTGGGGGCGGGAGGCCCCTGAGCTCCTACGAGCAGTACTTC
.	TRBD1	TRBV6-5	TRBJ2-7	CASSYGTGTYEQYF	TGTGCCAGCAGTTATGGGACAGGGACCTACGAGCAGTACTTC
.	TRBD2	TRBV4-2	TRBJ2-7	CASKPERGPIYEQYF	TGTGCCAGCAAACCCGAGCGGGGACCCATTTACGAGCAGTACTTC
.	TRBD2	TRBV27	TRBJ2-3	CASSPREGRATDTQYF	TGTGCCAGCAGTCCCAGGGAGGGCCGGGCCACAGATACGCAGTATTTT
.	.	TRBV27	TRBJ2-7	CASSLSVSHEQYF	TGTGCCAGCAGTCTCTCGGTGAGCCACGAGCAGTACTTC